Each of the 26 T cell receptor beta chains below was sequenced from the same sample in a study of blood T cell repertoires in COVID-19. The data were produced by immunoSEQ multiplex PCR, yet TCRdb's version contains in-frame clones alone and is incomplete. The sample shows 150,000 to 200,000 clones, over 80% of them seen only once. Sequenced input: peripheral blood. These receptors originate from an elderly woman with active or convalescent COVID-19.

The CDR3 spells CASSFWHSSGANVLTF. CDR3 nucleotides: TGTGCCAGCAGCTTTTGGCATTCCTCTGGGGCCAACGTCCTGACTTTC. The chain links TRBV5-8 to TRBJ2-6; D gene ambiguous. CDR3 length equals 16 residues. V lost 2 bases and J lost 0, with 9 bases in between. Germline V lookup: CDR1 SGHTS, CDR2 YDEGEE. The full variable domain, completed using reference TRBV5-8 and TRBJ2-6, is EAGVTQSPTHLIKTRGQQATLRCSPISGHTSVYWYQQALGLGLQFLLWYDEGEERNRGNFPPRFSGRQFPNYSSELNVNALELEDSALYLCASSFWHSSGANVLTFGAGSRLTVL.

This clone was detected only a few times. The chain is built from TRBV6-5 and TRBJ1-1; tentatively, D is TRBD1 (5 bases). CDR1 is MNHEY, CDR2 SVGAGI, per germline. The CDR3 length is 14 residues. V was clipped by 5 bases and J by 2 bases, with 12 bases between them. The CDR3 nucleotides are TGTGCCAGCAGTAGCCCAGGGTTTAACACTGAAGCTTTCTTT. Residues: CASSSPGFNTEAFF.

The CDR3 DNA sequence: TGCGCCAGCAGCCCCTGGGAGATGACAGGGGGCCTTTATAATTCACCCCTCCACTTT. Translating it yields CASSPWEMTGGLYNSPLHF. The chain is built from TRBV5-1 and TRBJ1-6; 10 bases map to TRBD1. This CDR3 contains 19 residues. Trimming at V came to 4 bases and at J to 4 bases, leaving 14 bases not matched to a gene. Germline-derived CDR1 and CDR2 are SGHRS and YFSETQ.

The V gene is TRBV7-9, the J gene TRBJ2-1; TRBD2 matches at 8 bases. The CDR3 sequence is 15 residues long. With 4 bases clipped from V and 5 bases from J, the junction kept 7 bases outside the gene matches. The germline gives CDR1 SEHNR, CDR2 FQNEAQ (reference sequence). The CDR3 region is CASSSGGAVNNEQFF. CDR3 bases: TGTGCCAGCAGCTCCGGGGGGGCCGTAAACAATGAGCAGTTCTTC.

The gene calls are TRBV18 and TRBJ1-6; 10 positions agree with TRBD1. Germline assignment: CDR1 KGHSH and CDR2 LQKENI. The trim removed 5 bases at V and 10 bases at J, leaving 5 bases unmatched. CDR3 length equals 14 residues. CDR3 protein: CASSAGTGESPLHF. In nucleotides, the CDR3 is TGTGCCAGCTCAGCCGGGACAGGGGAATCACCCCTCCACTTT.

As DNA, the CDR3 is TGTGCCAGCAGTCGCGGAGGGACCATGAACACTGAAGCTTTCTTT. Encoded protein: CASSRGGTMNTEAFF. V usage is TRBV27 and J usage is TRBJ1-1; weak D call: TRBD1 (5 bases). Germline V gives CDR1 MNHEY, CDR2 SMNVEV (reference sequence). CDR3 length: 15 amino acids. The V and J ends lost 5 bases and 0 bases respectively, with 13 bases between them.

The gene calls are TRBV11-3 and TRBJ1-1, with D uncertain. The CDR3 spans 13 residues. V lost 3 bases and J 4 bases, leaving 9 bases between the germline ends. Germline CDR1 is SGHNT and CDR2 is YENEEA. The CDR3 loop reads CASSFEGRTEAFF. The CDR3, as DNA: TGTGCCAGCAGCTTCGAGGGTCGCACTGAAGCTTTCTTT.

The chain joins TRBV15 to TRBJ2-7; no clear D. Trimming removed 6 bases at V and 0 bases at J, with 15 bases between. Per germline, CDR1 LNHNV and CDR2 YYDKDF (reference sequence). This CDR3 comprises 15 residues. CDR3 DNA sequence: TGTGCCACCAGTGAATCTACTACGAGCTCCTACGAGCAGTACTTC. It is translated as CATSESTTSSYEQYF.

The chain links TRBV6-5 to TRBJ1-1; D ambiguous. Germline lookup yields CDR1 MNHEY and CDR2 SVGAGI. This CDR3 is built from 14 residues. Between the trimmed V and J ends, which lost 5 bases and 0 bases, there was a span of 10 bases. The chain's CDR3 is CASSPRRLNTEAFF. CDR3 in DNA: TGTGCCAGCAGTCCCCGCAGGTTGAACACTGAAGCTTTCTTT.

CDR3 nucleotides: TGTGCCAGCAGCGTACTCCCATCGGGTGAAAAACTGTTTTTT. It codes for CASSVLPSGEKLFF. The chain employs TRBV9 and TRBJ1-4, with D unresolved. The CDR3 is made up of 14 amino acids. The germline V and J ends were trimmed by 1 base and 7 bases, with 11 bases remaining between them. CDR1 is SGDLS, CDR2 YYNGEE, per germline.

The CDR3 nucleotides are TGCAGCGTTCTCAGGGGAACAGGCACCTATGGCTACACCTTC. This gives the protein CSVLRGTGTYGYTF. The rearrangement uses TRBV29-1 and TRBJ1-2; TRBD1 is a possible D gene (6 bases). Germline V gene sequence: CDR1 SQVTM, CDR2 ANQGSEA. The CDR3 extends over 14 amino acids. V was pared by 5 bases and J by 4 bases, with 17 bases between.

This chain connects TRBV5-1 to TRBJ1-1; TRBD1 aligns across 10 bases. Germline V gives CDR1 SGHRS, CDR2 YFSETQ. The CDR3 length is 16 residues. Losses at the gene ends were 2 bases for V and 3 bases for J; bases not matched to a gene: 7. The CDR3 sequence is CASSFRQGAWDTEAFF. The CDR3 DNA reads as TGCGCCAGCAGCTTTAGACAGGGGGCCTGGGACACTGAAGCTTTCTTT.

This chain connects TRBV10-2 to TRBJ2-3; 14 bases fit TRBD2. This CDR3 comprises 17 residues. From germline, CDR1 is WSHSY and CDR2 SAAADI. Trimming removed 6 bases from V and 6 bases from J; junction bases left unmatched: 11. Here the CDR3 reads CASRGTSGGRWSDTQYF. CDR3 nucleotide sequence: TGCGCCAGCAGGGGGACTAGCGGGGGCCGATGGTCGGATACGCAGTATTTT.

The CDR3 protein is CASSRGSFYTDTQYF. The DNA for the CDR3 is TGCGCCAGCAGCCGGGGCAGCTTCTACACAGATACGCAGTATTTT. J is TRBJ2-3 and V is TRBV4-3; the D gene is possibly TRBD1 (5 bases). Germline loops: CDR1 LGHNA, CDR2 YSLEER. This CDR3 has 15 amino acids. The V end was cut by 4 bases, the J end by 2 bases, with 13 bases between.

This clone showed up just a few times. DNA for the CDR3: TGTGCCAGCAGCTTAGAGGGAAGGTCGGGGAACTATGGCTACACCTTC. It is translated as CASSLEGRSGNYGYTF. This chain links TRBV11-3 with TRBJ1-2; no clear D gene. The V gene's germline CDR1 is SGHNT and CDR2 YENEEA. CDR3 size: 16 residues. Trimming took 0 bases from V and 2 from J, leaving 13 bases between them.

Note on this clone: At one end, the junction sequence differs from germline, possibly due to a read error. The V gene is TRBV9, the J gene TRBJ2-7; D unclear. In germline, CDR1 is SGDLS, CDR2 YYNGEE. CDR3 size: 10 residues. In nucleotides, the CDR3 is TGTGCCAGCAGCGGGGCCACCTTACACTTC. Translation: CASSGATLHF. Filled out from reference TRBV9 and TRBJ2-7, the complete variable domain reads DSGVTQTPKHLITATGQRVTLRCSPRSGDLSVYWYQQSLDQGLQFLIQYYNGEERAKGNILERFSAQQFPDLHSELNLSSLELGDSALYFCASSGATLHFGPGTRLTVT.

This chain links TRBV20-1 with TRBJ1-3; D unresolved. This CDR3 region has 13 residues. The germline CDR1 and CDR2 sequences are DFQATT and SNEGSKA (reference sequence). V was trimmed by 6 bases and J by 0 bases, leaving 9 bases between them. CDR3 loop: CSASLISGNTIYF. The DNA for the CDR3 is TGCAGTGCCAGTCTAATCTCTGGAAACACCATATATTTT.

V gene TRBV28 combines with J gene TRBJ1-1; 7 bases agree with TRBD1. The germline CDR1 and CDR2 sequences are MDHEN and SYDVKM. Losses at the gene ends were 6 bases for V and 11 bases for J; bases not matched to a gene: 9. The CDR3 spans 12 residues. The CDR3 DNA reads as TGTGCCAGCAGCAACGAAAGGGGGCAGGCTTTCTTT. This translates into CASSNERGQAFF.

The chain links TRBV20-1 to TRBJ1-6; D call uncertain. With 3 bases removed from V and 0 bases from J, the gap between germline ends came to 9 bases. The germline gives CDR1 DFQATT, CDR2 SNEGSKA (reference sequence). The CDR3 sequence is 15 residues long. The CDR3 sequence: CSASKESSYNSPLHF. As DNA, the CDR3 is TGCAGTGCTAGTAAGGAGAGCTCCTATAATTCACCCCTCCACTTT.

V usage is TRBV7-9 and J usage is TRBJ1-6; the D gene is possibly TRBD1 (5 bases). Germline V gene data show CDR1 as SEHNR and CDR2 as FQNEAQ (reference sequence). This CDR3 region has 14 residues. V was clipped by 2 bases and J by 5 bases, with 7 bases between them. The CDR3 protein is CASSLWGDNSPLHF. The CDR3 nucleotides are TGTGCCAGCAGCTTATGGGGCGATAATTCACCCCTCCACTTT. The full variable domain, rest sourced from reference TRBV7-9 and TRBJ1-6, is DTGVSQNPRHKITKRGQNVTFRCDPISEHNRLYWYRQTLGQGPEFLTYFQNEAQLEKSRLLSDRFSAERPKGSFSTLEIQRTEQGDSAMYLCASSLWGDNSPLHFGNGTRLTVT.

This clone was found once. The genes are TRBV10-3 and TRBJ1-5; maybe TRBD1 (5 bases). The germline CDR1 and CDR2 sequences are ENHRY and SYGVKD. V lost 3 bases to trimming and J lost 5 bases, with 14 bases between them. This CDR3 has 15 residues. The CDR3 coding sequence is TGTGCCATCAGTGATTTAGGGGTACAACATCAGCCCCAGCATTTT. The encoded protein is CAISDLGVQHQPQHF.

This clone was found once. Other DNA sequences from this sample encode an identical CDR3 as well. The chain employs TRBV10-3 and TRBJ1-3; TRBD1 matches at 7 bases. The V segment lost 2 bases and the J segment 0 bases; nucleotides outside the gene matches: 1. Germline loops: CDR1 ENHRY, CDR2 SYGVKD. The CDR3 covers 15 residues. The CDR3 DNA is TGTGCCATCAGTGAGGGGACAGCCTCTGGAAACACCATATATTTT. Protein: CAISEGTASGNTIYF.

The chain couples TRBV7-9 to TRBJ2-5, with D unclear. Germline loops: CDR1 SEHNR, CDR2 FQNEAQ (reference sequence). This CDR3 contains 14 residues. The germline V and J ends were trimmed by 5 bases and 2 bases, with 12 bases remaining between them. CDR3 region: CASSIPTEQETQYF. The CDR3 region has the DNA TGTGCCAGCAGCATCCCGACTGAACAAGAGACCCAGTACTTC. Full variable domain (remainder filled in from reference TRBV7-9 and TRBJ2-5): DTGVSQNPRHKITKRGQNVTFRCDPISEHNRLYWYRQTLGQGPEFLTYFQNEAQLEKSRLLSDRFSAERPKGSFSTLEIQRTEQGDSAMYLCASSIPTEQETQYFGPGTRLLVL.

J is TRBJ2-1 and V is TRBV18; TRBD2 aligns across 14 bases. The junction had 7 bases not matched to a gene; V was cut back by 3 bases and J by 3 bases. From germline, CDR1 is KGHSH and CDR2 LQKENI. CDR3 size: 18 residues. This chain's CDR3 is CASSPPGLAGALYNEQFF. The CDR3 region has the DNA TGTGCCAGCTCACCTCCGGGACTAGCGGGGGCACTCTACAATGAGCAGTTCTTC.

The J gene is TRBJ1-2, the V gene TRBV18; maybe TRBD1 (6 bases). Trimming took 4 bases from V and 6 from J, leaving 15 bases between them. Germline V lookup: CDR1 KGHSH, CDR2 LQKENI. The CDR3 has 14 amino acids. The CDR3 coding sequence is TGTGCCAGCTCACTAAGTGAGGGGGTAAATGGCTACACCTTC. Protein: CASSLSEGVNGYTF.

The gene calls are TRBV29-1 and TRBJ1-4; 7 nucleotides align to TRBD1. Germline V gives CDR1 SQVTM, CDR2 ANQGSEA. The CDR3 extends over 16 amino acids. Unmatched junction bases numbered 6, after V lost 0 bases and J lost 2 bases. The CDR3 region has the DNA TGCAGCGTTGAAGATCGAGGCAGGGGGACTAATGAAAAACTGTTTTTT. Translated, it gives CSVEDRGRGTNEKLFF.